A selection of T cell receptor beta chains follows, all from one sample in a study of blood T cell repertoires in COVID-19. Method: immunoSEQ multiplex PCR; TCRdb's copy keeps in-frame clones and lacks some. Of approximately 61,000 clones in the sample, around four fifths were seen once. The specimen was peripheral blood. Receptors were obtained from a man in his 70s with acute or convalescent COVID-19. CDR3s include the opening cysteine and the closing phenylalanine or tryptophan. Fields, in order: V gene, D gene, J gene, clone size, CDR3 DNA, CDR3 protein. D genes are given only for firm matches. Size values are once, few and many counts, or a class for expanded clones, and some rows have none.

v_call: TRBV14
d_call: TRBD2
j_call: TRBJ2-3
clone_size: .
cdr3_nt: TGTGCCAGCAGCCAAGAGAGCGGGGGGGCTACAGATACGCAGTATTTT
cdr3_aa: CASSQESGGATDTQYF

v_call: TRBV7-6
d_call: TRBD2
j_call: TRBJ2-3
clone_size: .
cdr3_nt: TGTGCCAGCAGCCGCTCTCCTGCTAGCGGGGGGGCGACAGATACGCAGTATTTT
cdr3_aa: CASSRSPASGGATDTQYF

v_call: TRBV5-1
d_call: .
j_call: TRBJ2-2
clone_size: .
cdr3_nt: TGCGCCAGCAGCGTAACTACCCCGAACACCGGGGAGCTGTTTTTT
cdr3_aa: CASSVTTPNTGELFF

v_call: TRBV18
d_call: .
j_call: TRBJ1-1
clone_size: .
cdr3_nt: TGTGCCAGCTCTCCGGGTTTAAACACTGAAGCTTTCTTT
cdr3_aa: CASSPGLNTEAFF

v_call: TRBV16
d_call: .
j_call: TRBJ2-3
clone_size: .
cdr3_nt: TGTGCCAGCAGCCAATCCCCTGACAGTAGCACAGATACGCAGTATTTT
cdr3_aa: CASSQSPDSSTDTQYF

v_call: TRBV3-1/TRBV3-2
d_call: .
j_call: TRBJ2-2
clone_size: .
cdr3_nt: TGTGCCAGCAGCCAAGATGGGCTCACCGGGGAGCTGTTTTTT
cdr3_aa: CASSQDGLTGELFF

v_call: TRBV5-1
d_call: TRBD2
j_call: TRBJ2-5
clone_size: .
cdr3_nt: TGCGCCAGCAGCTTGAGGGCGGGGGGGCAACAAGAGACCCAGTACTTC
cdr3_aa: CASSLRAGGQQETQYF

v_call: TRBV5-1
d_call: .
j_call: TRBJ2-7
clone_size: .
cdr3_nt: TGCGCCAGCAGCGGCGGGGACTACGAGCAGTACTTC
cdr3_aa: CASSGGDYEQYF

v_call: TRBV2
d_call: .
j_call: TRBJ1-2
clone_size: .
cdr3_nt: TGTGCCAGCAGTGAAGCGGCAACCGATGGCTACACCTTC
cdr3_aa: CASSEAATDGYTF

v_call: TRBV6-8
d_call: TRBD2
j_call: TRBJ2-7
clone_size: once
cdr3_nt: TGTGCCAGCAGCCCCGCGGGCCTAGCGGGCGATACCAACTACGAGCAGTACTTC
cdr3_aa: CASSPAGLAGDTNYEQYF

v_call: TRBV19
d_call: TRBD2
j_call: TRBJ2-7
clone_size: .
cdr3_nt: TGTGCCAGTAGTATGGGAGGGAGCTCCTACGAGCAGTACTTC
cdr3_aa: CASSMGGSSYEQYF

v_call: TRBV10-3
d_call: .
j_call: TRBJ1-2
clone_size: .
cdr3_nt: TGTGCCATCAGTGAAGGGGTTTCTAAGGGCTACACCTTC
cdr3_aa: CAISEGVSKGYTF

v_call: TRBV7-3
d_call: .
j_call: TRBJ2-1
clone_size: .
cdr3_nt: TGTGCCAGCAGCCCTATAGGCGGAGGAGAGCAGTTCTTC
cdr3_aa: CASSPIGGGEQFF

v_call: TRBV15
d_call: TRBD2
j_call: TRBJ2-7
clone_size: .
cdr3_nt: TGTGCCACCAGCAGAGGCAGCGGGGGGCCAACCTACGAGCAGTACTTC
cdr3_aa: CATSRGSGGPTYEQYF

v_call: TRBV3-1/TRBV3-2
d_call: .
j_call: TRBJ1-5
clone_size: .
cdr3_nt: TGTGCCAGCAGTCATTTCGGGGGAAATAGCAATCAGCCCCAGCATTTT
cdr3_aa: CASSHFGGNSNQPQHF

v_call: TRBV27
d_call: TRBD1
j_call: TRBJ2-7
clone_size: .
cdr3_nt: TGTGCCAGCAGTTTAACAGGGACAGGGGAGCACGAGCAGTACTTC
cdr3_aa: CASSLTGTGEHEQYF

v_call: TRBV3-1/TRBV3-2
d_call: TRBD2
j_call: TRBJ2-2
clone_size: .
cdr3_nt: TGTGCCAGCAGCCCCCGGGGGGGGGCCTATAACGGGGAGCTGTTTTTT
cdr3_aa: CASSPRGGAYNGELFF

v_call: TRBV5-1
d_call: TRBD1
j_call: TRBJ2-5
clone_size: .
cdr3_nt: TGCGCCAGCAGCTTACAGGGGGCGGGAGAGACCCAGTACTTC
cdr3_aa: CASSLQGAGETQYF

v_call: TRBV29-1
d_call: .
j_call: TRBJ2-3
clone_size: .
cdr3_nt: TGCAGCGCGGTGGGCCGACAGGGCACAGATACGCAGTATTTT
cdr3_aa: CSAVGRQGTDTQYF

v_call: TRBV9
d_call: .
j_call: TRBJ1-6
clone_size: .
cdr3_nt: TGTGCCAGCAGCGGGACGGGGGGCTCTTATAATTCACCCCTCCACTTT
cdr3_aa: CASSGTGGSYNSPLHF

v_call: TRBV4-2
d_call: TRBD2
j_call: TRBJ2-2
clone_size: once
cdr3_nt: TGTGCCAGCAGCCAAGGGGGGCGGGGGGCCGACACCGGGGAGCTGTTTTTT
cdr3_aa: CASSQGGRGADTGELFF

v_call: TRBV11-2
d_call: .
j_call: TRBJ2-7
clone_size: .
cdr3_nt: TGTGCCAGCAGCTTAGGCCTAGCGTTAAGCTCCTACGAGCAGTACTTC
cdr3_aa: CASSLGLALSSYEQYF

v_call: TRBV3-1/TRBV3-2
d_call: TRBD2
j_call: TRBJ2-1
clone_size: .
cdr3_nt: TGTGCCAGCAGCCCTACTCAACCGGGACTAGGATTTCGATACAATGAGCAGTTCTTC
cdr3_aa: CASSPTQPGLGFRYNEQFF